Listed below are T cell receptor beta chains from one sample, sequenced in a study of blood T cell repertoires in COVID-19. Data came from immunoSEQ multiplex PCR; TCRdb stores just in-frame clones and leaves some out. The table records some 100,000 clones, about 86% of them present only once. Source material: PBMCs or T cells enriched from blood (not recorded which). The source is a woman aged 45-65 years who had recovered from COVID-19. Each CDR3 is given with its conserved first and last residue. Fields, in order: J gene, V gene, CDR3 protein.

J: TRBJ1-6
V: TRBV6-1
CDR3: CASSEPFEGNSPLHF

J: TRBJ1-1
V: TRBV14
CDR3: CASSQSPGRGRTEAFF

J: TRBJ2-4
V: TRBV5-4
CDR3: CASSLDSGQGTNIQYF

J: TRBJ2-2
V: TRBV5-4
CDR3: CASSWDRGPTGELFF

J: TRBJ2-7
V: TRBV6-5
CDR3: CATTGLSSYEQYF

J: TRBJ2-3
V: TRBV12-3/TRBV12-4
CDR3: CASSLRQNTQYF

J: TRBJ2-1
V: TRBV27
CDR3: CASSLLAGGINNEQFF

J: TRBJ1-2
V: TRBV15
CDR3: CATSRVGVAAGYTF

J: TRBJ2-2
V: TRBV10-3
CDR3: CAISGSEGLTGELFF

J: TRBJ2-3
V: TRBV7-2
CDR3: CASSLEGGTDTQYF

J: TRBJ1-6
V: TRBV28
CDR3: CASSPLESSYNSPLHF

J: TRBJ1-1
V: TRBV5-4
CDR3: CASSLTGNTEAFF

J: TRBJ2-2
V: TRBV9
CDR3: CASSPLRQSTGELFF

J: TRBJ2-7
V: TRBV29-1
CDR3: CSVLRDRSSYEQYF

J: TRBJ2-7
V: TRBV5-1
CDR3: CASSSAGTGFREQYF

J: TRBJ2-7
V: TRBV7-8
CDR3: CASSLGGRDPYEQYF

J: TRBJ2-5
V: TRBV30
CDR3: CAWSRGLETQYF

J: TRBJ1-1
V: TRBV28
CDR3: CASSFRGATEAFF

J: TRBJ2-1
V: TRBV3-1/TRBV3-2
CDR3: CASSPVAGPFDEQFF

J: TRBJ2-1
V: TRBV28
CDR3: CASSQPPLAAAGGNEQFF

J: TRBJ1-1
V: TRBV7-9
CDR3: CASRPPGQHTEAFF

J: TRBJ1-1
V: TRBV4-1
CDR3: CASSQDLRGNTEAFF

J: TRBJ2-7
V: TRBV7-2
CDR3: CASSLGAGVGYEQYF

J: TRBJ1-2
V: TRBV15
CDR3: CATSSLTDHYGYTF

J: TRBJ2-7
V: TRBV27
CDR3: CASSLVGTAPYEQYF

J: TRBJ2-1
V: TRBV5-1
CDR3: CASSRGGSYNEQFF

J: TRBJ1-5
V: TRBV6-2/TRBV6-3
CDR3: CASSPAGGSNQPQHF

J: TRBJ2-2
V: TRBV5-4
CDR3: CASSFKQGTGTGELFF

J: TRBJ1-1
V: TRBV12-5
CDR3: CASGLSGNTEAFF

J: TRBJ1-6
V: TRBV7-3
CDR3: CASSLSQGKSPLHF

J: TRBJ2-2
V: TRBV29-1
CDR3: CSVEPQQGGELFF

J: TRBJ1-5
V: TRBV28
CDR3: CASRDRTGDPSNQPQHF

J: TRBJ2-5
V: TRBV15
CDR3: CATSRDSPGMETQYF

J: TRBJ1-1
V: TRBV27
CDR3: CASSLGGGISSPNTEAFF

J: TRBJ1-2
V: TRBV3-1/TRBV3-2
CDR3: CASSLSGQGGYGYTF

J: TRBJ2-1
V: TRBV9
CDR3: CASSVVVSGSYNEQFF

J: TRBJ2-3
V: TRBV10-3
CDR3: CAISGIRDRDTQYF

J: TRBJ2-2
V: TRBV28
CDR3: CASIQGGGGTGELFF

J: TRBJ2-7
V: TRBV5-1
CDR3: CASSLDGQGAGYEQYF

J: TRBJ2-1
V: TRBV5-4
CDR3: CASSRDRSEQFF

J: TRBJ2-7
V: TRBV6-5
CDR3: CASSYSWQGYEQYF

J: TRBJ1-1
V: TRBV19
CDR3: CASSQRQTTEAFF

J: TRBJ2-1
V: TRBV7-9
CDR3: CASSWDYHEQFF

J: TRBJ2-7
V: TRBV5-1
CDR3: CASSLERSSYEQYF

J: TRBJ2-1
V: TRBV6-5
CDR3: CASKGQRDYNEQFF

J: TRBJ2-7
V: TRBV28
CDR3: CASSPGTNLEQYF

J: TRBJ2-7
V: TRBV27
CDR3: CASSPMFTGQTYEQYF

J: TRBJ1-1
V: TRBV19
CDR3: CASSINGFTEAFF

J: TRBJ2-7
V: TRBV10-3
CDR3: CAIRGTDAYEQYF

J: TRBJ1-1
V: TRBV19
CDR3: CASSPRGKKRAEAFF

J: TRBJ1-3
V: TRBV9
CDR3: CASSARDREDSPSGNTIYF

J: TRBJ2-1
V: TRBV18
CDR3: CASSVDSNEQFF

J: TRBJ2-2
V: TRBV28
CDR3: CASSSANTGELFF